This T cell receptor beta chain was documented in a study of T cell changes during pregnancy in multiple sclerosis. The data were produced by immunoSEQ multiplex PCR, yet TCRdb's version contains in-frame clones alone and is incomplete. The sample includes tens of thousands of clones, about 92% seen only once; the top ten take roughly 2.8%. V dropped 1 base and J dropped 4 bases, with 14 bases sitting between them. This CDR3 contains 16 residues. From germline, CDR1 is SEHNR and CDR2 FQNEAQ (reference sequence). The source was peripheral blood, collected in the third trimester of pregnancy. This clonotype was obtained from a female donor in good health, enrolled as a control in a pregnancy study. The V and J genes are TRBV7-9 and TRBJ1-3, with D tentatively TRBD1 (6 bases). The CDR3 nucleotides read TGTGCCAGCAGCTTAGGTCTCACAGGGCCCGGAAACACCATATATTTT. Its protein product is CASSLGLTGPGNTIYF.